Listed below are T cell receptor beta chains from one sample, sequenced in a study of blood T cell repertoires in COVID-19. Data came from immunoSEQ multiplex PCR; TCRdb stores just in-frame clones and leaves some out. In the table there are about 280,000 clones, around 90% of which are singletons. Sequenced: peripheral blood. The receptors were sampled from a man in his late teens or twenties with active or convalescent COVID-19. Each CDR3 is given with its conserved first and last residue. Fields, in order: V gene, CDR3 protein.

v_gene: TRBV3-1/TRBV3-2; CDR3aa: CASRRGWGETQYF
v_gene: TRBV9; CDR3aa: CASHPSGGSTYNEQFF
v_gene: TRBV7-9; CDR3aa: CASSRLLLAGGPYNEQFF
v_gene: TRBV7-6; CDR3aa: CASSLRRGEVAETQYF
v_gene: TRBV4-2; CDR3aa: CASSQSLAGGETQYF
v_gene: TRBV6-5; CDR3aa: CASSKTSGTYNEQFF
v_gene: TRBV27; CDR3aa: CASSPRLAIYQETQYF
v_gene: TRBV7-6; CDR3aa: CASSLSSGGYNEQFF
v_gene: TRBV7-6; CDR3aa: CASSFTGGGDTQYF
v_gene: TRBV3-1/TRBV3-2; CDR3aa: CASSQGGRGGYTF
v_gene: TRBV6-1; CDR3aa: CASSEVQMWYF
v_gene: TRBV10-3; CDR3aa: CAPPVGSGGGDTQYF
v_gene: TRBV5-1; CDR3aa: CASSLGDRSDGYTF
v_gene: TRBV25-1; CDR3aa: CATRREIPLYEQFF
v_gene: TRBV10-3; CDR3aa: CAISEDSYNEQFF
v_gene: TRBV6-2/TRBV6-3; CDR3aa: CASSYGGHLNYGYTF
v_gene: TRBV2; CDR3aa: CASREVAGGTGELFF
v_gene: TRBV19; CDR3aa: CASSILHYGYTF
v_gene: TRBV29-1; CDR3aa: CSVVALRGREQFF
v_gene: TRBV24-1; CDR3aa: CATSDFTGGRETQYF
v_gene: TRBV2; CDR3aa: CASSESRGANTGELFF
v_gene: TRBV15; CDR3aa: CATSRVSSFTTDTQYF
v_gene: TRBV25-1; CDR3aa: CASSPGRQIGEETQYF
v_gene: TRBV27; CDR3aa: CASSLGRNTEAFF
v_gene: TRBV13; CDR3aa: CASSRTSTDTQYF
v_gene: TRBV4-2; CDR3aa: CASSQLLGGGGETQYF
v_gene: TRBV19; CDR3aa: CATVLGQGNTEAFF
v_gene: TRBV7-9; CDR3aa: CASSDRYRATPDTQYF
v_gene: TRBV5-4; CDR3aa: CASSLGLSGANVLTF
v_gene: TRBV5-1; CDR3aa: CASSTGDGTGGNEQFF
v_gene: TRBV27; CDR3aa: CASVRQGSYEQYF
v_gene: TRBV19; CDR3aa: CASSTTTGVSSYNEQFF
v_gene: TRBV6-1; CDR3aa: CASSEMTGDNSPLHF
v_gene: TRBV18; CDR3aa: CASSPTSGGNNEQFF
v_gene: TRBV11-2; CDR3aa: CASSEYRGAWQYF
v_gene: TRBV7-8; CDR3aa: CASSSDKSSYNEQFF
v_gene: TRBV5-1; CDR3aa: CASSRGQTYGYTF
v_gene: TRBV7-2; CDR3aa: CASSEDREQYF
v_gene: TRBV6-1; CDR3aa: CASSEALRGGLFGYTF
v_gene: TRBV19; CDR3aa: CASSIAPGYTDTQYF
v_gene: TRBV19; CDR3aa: CASSIVWGGDTEAFF
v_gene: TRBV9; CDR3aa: CASSVGTGFSGMDF
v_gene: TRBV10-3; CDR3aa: CAITVEGGRYGYTF
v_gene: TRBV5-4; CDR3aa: CASRRDTYNEQFF
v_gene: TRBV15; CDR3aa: CATQTDIYSNQPQHF
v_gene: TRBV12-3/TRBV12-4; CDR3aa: CASSELSIYEQYF
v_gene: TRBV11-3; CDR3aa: CASSDHGGAGNTIYF
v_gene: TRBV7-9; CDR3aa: CASSFVTDYGYTF
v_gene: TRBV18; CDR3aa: CASSPLSRGQNYEQYF
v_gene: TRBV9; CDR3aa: CASSPQTGGPLTYYEQYF
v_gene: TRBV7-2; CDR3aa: CASSPSTGDEKLFF
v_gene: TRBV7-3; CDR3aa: CASALGQSNEQFF
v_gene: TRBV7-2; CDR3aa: CASSSQPGTGNGYTF
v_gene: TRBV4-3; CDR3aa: CASSQDLTGDDEAFF
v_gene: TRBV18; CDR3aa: CASSPYPGYYEQYF
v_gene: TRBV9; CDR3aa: CASSVGQGAYEQYF
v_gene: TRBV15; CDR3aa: CATSISGGAAETQYF